These 32 T cell receptor beta chains originate from one sample sequenced in a study of human T cells and chemical hapten exposure. The sample's time point: patch test 3, about 24 weeks after DPC sensitization. Treatment defined: therapeutic diphenylcyclopropenone sensitization with weekly scalp DPC. TCRdb recomputed calls from the RACE reads with MiXCR, one row per CDR3 protein. The table has around 200,000 distinct CDR3 sequences, about 25% seen once. This specimen was whole blood, taken in connection with sensitization to the hapten diphenylcyclopropenone (DPC). The receptors shown here come from a woman aged 35 to 49 with alopecia areata. Some clones in this sample may be carry-over from other donors' samples.

This rearrangement joins TRBV7-9 to TRBJ2-3; 7 bases align to TRBD2. The junction had 15 bases not matched to a gene; V was cut back by 10 bases and J by 5 bases. The CDR3 runs to 15 residues. Germline CDR1 SEHNR, CDR2 FQNEAQ (reference sequence). CDR3 in DNA: TGTGCCACCCCCCCCCCGGCTAGCGGCCGAGATACGCAGTATTTT. It is translated as CATPPPASGRDTQYF.

This clonotype appeared a few times. The chain links TRBV5-1 to TRBJ1-2; TRBD1 is a possible D gene (5 bases). Germline CDR1 is SGHRS and CDR2 is YFSETQ. The CDR3 runs to 15 residues. Trimming left V 0 bases short and J 3 bases short, with 12 bases between. CDR3 loop: CASSLVAGPDYGYTF. CDR3 in DNA: TGCGCCAGCAGCTTGGTTGCGGGACCAGACTATGGCTACACCTTC.

This rearrangement joins TRBV29-1 to TRBJ2-1; 9 positions agree with TRBD2. The CDR3 has 17 amino acids. Germline V gene sequence: CDR1 SQVTM, CDR2 ANQGSEA. The ends lost 5 bases at V and 6 bases at J; junction bases unmatched: 17. CDR3 bases: TGCAGCGTTTCCAGCGCCTGGACTAGCGATGAACGCAATGAGCAGTTCTTC. Protein sequence: CSVSSAWTSDERNEQFF.

The chain recombines TRBV28 with TRBJ1-1; 7 positions match TRBD1. The germline V gene has CDR1 MDHEN and CDR2 SYDVKM. The V segment lost 5 bases and the J segment 4 bases; nucleotides outside the gene matches: 10. This CDR3 contains 15 residues. The CDR3 loop reads CASSVTGAVGTEAFF. CDR3 nucleotide sequence: TGTGCCAGCAGTGTTACAGGGGCCGTGGGCACTGAAGCTTTCTTT.

The sample holds a few counts of this clonotype. This chain joins TRBV4-3 and TRBJ2-7; 8 nucleotides match TRBD2. V shed 1 base and J 6 bases; nucleotides not matched to a gene: 8. Germline CDR1 is LGHNA and CDR2 is YSLEER. The CDR3 is 15 amino acids. CDR3 DNA: TGCGCCAGCAGCCAAGTTCTGCAAGCGGGAGTCGAGCAGTACTTC. Protein product: CASSQVLQAGVEQYF.

The chain links TRBV20-1 to TRBJ2-3; D call uncertain. Trimming cost V 1 base and J 5 bases, with 4 bases left between them. The CDR3 has 11 amino acids. Germline V CDR1 and CDR2: DFQATT, SNEGSKA (reference sequence). Here the CDR3 reads CSARVQDTQYF. For the CDR3, the DNA is TGCAGTGCTAGAGTTCAAGATACGCAGTATTTT.

In its sample, this clonotype was seen a few times. CDR3 in DNA: TGTGCCAGCAGCGAAGGGCTGAACAATTCACCCCTCCACTTT. It yields the protein CASSEGLNNSPLHF. This chain connects TRBV21-1 to TRBJ1-6. TRBV21-1 is a recognized pseudogene. There are 14 residues in the CDR3.

This clonotype was counted only a few times. The chain has TRBV7-3 and TRBJ2-5, with 12 bases identical to TRBD2. Germline CDR1 SGHTA, CDR2 FQGTGA. The CDR3 has 13 residues. V lost 5 bases to trimming and J lost 8 bases; unmatched junction nucleotides: 3. The chain's CDR3 is CASSPGLAGTQYF. Written as DNA, the CDR3 is TGTGCCAGCAGCCCGGGACTAGCGGGTACCCAGTACTTC.

This chain joins TRBV27 and TRBJ1-5; the match to TRBD1 covers 7 bases. There are 16 residues in the CDR3. The ends lost 4 bases at V and 3 bases at J; junction bases unmatched: 9. Germline values: CDR1 MNHEY, CDR2 SMNVEV (reference sequence). The CDR3 is CASSYDRVGYNQPQHF. In DNA, the CDR3 is TGTGCCAGCAGTTACGACAGGGTTGGATACAATCAGCCCCAGCATTTT.

J is TRBJ1-5 and V is TRBV20-1, with no clear D. The CDR3 length is 16 residues. Trimming pared 5 bases from V and 0 bases from J, leaving 17 bases between. The germline gives CDR1 DFQATT, CDR2 SNEGSKA (reference sequence). The CDR3 DNA reads TGCAGTGCTTCCGGGATCCGAATTTATAGCAATCAGCCCCAGCATTTT. Translated: CSASGIRIYSNQPQHF.

This clonotype occurred a few times. Here the CDR3 DNA reads TGTGCCAGCAGCTTAGACGACAGAACCCTCTATGGCTACACCTTC. It specifies CASSLDDRTLYGYTF. The chain is built from TRBV7-9 and TRBJ1-2, with D possibly matching TRBD1 (5 bases). The CDR3 has 15 amino acids. Germline V gene data show CDR1 as SEHNR and CDR2 as FQNEAQ (reference sequence). Trimming took off 1 base at V and 4 bases at J, with 13 bases between the two ends.

This clonotype was detected only a few times. The CDR3 nucleotides read TGTGCCAGCAGGCCTACAGGCCCTGGAAACACCATATATTTT. Its translation: CASRPTGPGNTIYF. The chain recombines TRBV3-1 with TRBJ1-3; D possibly corresponds to TRBD1 (5 bases). Per the germline V gene, CDR1 is LGHDT and CDR2 is YNNKEL (reference sequence). The CDR3 spans 14 residues. Trimming took 6 bases from V and 2 from J, leaving 11 bases between them.

V gene TRBV6-5 combines with J gene TRBJ2-7; 9 nucleotides match TRBD2. Germline values: CDR1 MNHEY, CDR2 SVGAGI. This CDR3 is 13 amino acids long. V shed 10 bases and J 1 base; nucleotides not matched to a gene: 5. CDR3 in amino acids: CAIRSGGSYEQYF. In DNA form, the CDR3 reads TGTGCCATCAGAAGCGGGGGGTCCTACGAGCAGTACTTC.

This clonotype was found a few times. The V and J genes are TRBV20-1 and TRBJ2-3; tentative D call: TRBD1 (5 bases). The CDR3 runs 11 residues. Germline assignment: CDR1 DFQATT and CDR2 SNEGSKA (reference sequence). CDR3 in amino acids: CMTASTDTQYF. CDR3 coding DNA: TGCATGACAGCCAGCACAGATACGCAGTATTTT.

V gene TRBV25-1 combines with J gene TRBJ2-5; no reliable D call. The CDR3 is 13 residues long. Germline V gives CDR1 MGHDK, CDR2 SYGVNS. V was cut by 1 base and J by 5 bases, with 8 bases left in between. CDR3: CASSESPLETQYF. CDR3 nucleotides: TGTGCCAGCAGTGAATCTCCCCTGGAGACCCAGTACTTC. The entire variable domain, with the rest obtained from reference TRBV25-1 and TRBJ2-5, is as follows: EADIYQTPRYLVIGTGKKITLECSQTMGHDKMYWYQQDPGMELHLIHYSYGVNSTEKGDLSSESTVSRIRTEHFPLTLESARPSHTSQYLCASSESPLETQYFGPGTRLLVL.

The chain links TRBV28 to TRBJ2-1; D not certain. CDR1 is MDHEN and CDR2 is SYDVKM in the germline V gene. The V end was cut by 2 bases, the J end by 8 bases, with 7 bases between. CDR3 length: 12 amino acids. CDR3 residues: CASSLGLYEQFF. CDR3 sequence (DNA): TGTGCCAGCAGTTTAGGGCTATATGAGCAGTTCTTC. Full variable domain (outside the CDR3, taken from reference TRBV28 and TRBJ2-1): DVKVTQSSRYLVKRTGEKVFLECVQDMDHENMFWYRQDPGLGLRLIYFSYDVKMKEKGDIPEGYSVSREKKERFSLILESASTNQTSMYLCASSLGLYEQFFGPGTRLTVL.

V and J are TRBV4-3 and TRBJ2-5; 14 bases map to TRBD2. The CDR3 runs 18 residues. Germline assignment: CDR1 LGHNA and CDR2 YSLEER. Germline trimming cut 0 bases from V and 5 bases from J; bases unmatched to any gene: 8. CDR3 in amino acids: CASSQETTSGRALETQYF. Here the CDR3 DNA reads TGCGCCAGCAGCCAAGAAACGACTAGCGGGAGGGCATTGGAGACCCAGTACTTC.

A few counts support this clonotype. The rearrangement links TRBV5-4 to TRBJ2-7, with 8 bases matching TRBD2. Germline CDR1 is SGHNT and CDR2 is YYREEE (reference sequence). The junction had 8 bases not matched to a gene; V was cut back by 3 bases and J by 6 bases. The CDR3 sequence is 14 residues long. CDR3 in DNA: TGTGCCAGCAGCTGGGACCGCGGGGGGTCCGAGCAGTACTTC. Translation gives CASSWDRGGSEQYF.

This clonotype was seen only a few times. V gene TRBV12-3 or TRBV12-4 combines with J gene TRBJ2-1; D is uncertain. This CDR3 has 11 amino acids. The V end lost 2 bases, the J end lost 14 bases, and 10 bases lay between the germline ends. CDR3 amino acids: CASSLTMEKFF. The CDR3 coding sequence is TGTGCCAGCAGTTTAACAATGGAGAAGTTCTTC.

The V call is TRBV5-1, the J call TRBJ2-7, with 11 bases fitting TRBD2. The CDR3 runs to 16 residues. V shed 2 bases, J shed 0 bases, and the junction held 4 bases outside the gene matches. Germline V lookup: CDR1 SGHRS, CDR2 YFSETQ. This CDR3 is CASSFTGTSGSYEQYF. The CDR3, as DNA: TGCGCCAGCAGCTTTACCGGGACTAGCGGCTCCTACGAGCAGTACTTC.

The chain is built from TRBV10-3 and TRBJ2-7, with D maybe TRBD2 (6 bases). The CDR3 totals 14 residues. In germline, CDR1 is ENHRY, CDR2 SYGVKD. Deletions cut 8 bases from V and 3 bases from J, with 17 bases between. The CDR3 nucleotides are TGTGCCATCGGAGACGGGGGATCAGACTACGAGCAGTACTTC. Amino acid sequence: CAIGDGGSDYEQYF.

This clonotype was counted a few times. The chain combines TRBV6-5 with TRBJ2-2; the D is unclear. V was clipped by 7 bases and J by 7 bases, with 16 bases between them. CDR3 length: 14 residues. The germline CDR1 and CDR2 sequences are MNHEY and SVGAGI. The CDR3 protein is CASTPRDEFGELFF. DNA for the CDR3: TGTGCCAGCACCCCTAGGGATGAGTTCGGGGAGCTGTTTTTT.

This clonotype was seen more than once but under ten times. V and J are TRBV4-1 and TRBJ2-1; D is perhaps TRBD1 (6 bases). Germline V gene lookup returns CDR1 MGHRA and CDR2 YSYEKL. The CDR3 is 15 residues long. V lost 0 bases and J 6 bases, leaving 12 bases between the germline ends. CDR3 DNA: TGCGCCAGCAGCCAAGAGGTACAGGGTGGCAATGAGCAGTTCTTC. Translated: CASSQEVQGGNEQFF.

This clonotype was counted ten times or more. The rearrangement joins TRBV29-1 to TRBJ2-5, with D unresolved. Germline V gene sequence: CDR1 SQVTM, CDR2 ANQGSEA. The CDR3 consists of 12 residues. Deletions cut 1 base from V and 0 bases from J, with 3 bases between. DNA for the CDR3: TGCAGCGTTGAAGGGAACCAAGAGACCCAGTACTTC. Amino acids: CSVEGNQETQYF.

Here the CDR3 reads CASSPRAGGGDEQFF. The DNA for the CDR3 is TGTGCCAGCAGTCCCCGCGCGGGGGGTGGGGATGAGCAGTTCTTC. The chain employs TRBV6-6 and TRBJ2-1; 8 bases map to TRBD2. The V gene's germline CDR1 is MNHNY and CDR2 SVGAGI (reference sequence). This CDR3 spans 15 amino acids. J was trimmed by 8 bases and V by 5 bases; bases with no gene match: 11.

This chain connects TRBV20-1 to TRBJ2-6, with a possible D match to TRBD1 (6 bases). The CDR3 has 18 amino acids. V was shortened by 6 bases and J by 0 bases, with 21 bases between the two germline ends. Per the germline V gene, CDR1 is DFQATT and CDR2 is SNEGSKA (reference sequence). The CDR3 bases are TGCAGTGCCGGACCCGGGACAAGACTTAACTCTGGGGCCAACGTCCTGACTTTC. Translation: CSAGPGTRLNSGANVLTF.

This clonotype was counted only a few times. The junction differs from germline at one of its ends, possibly a read error. V gene TRBV3-1 combines with J gene TRBJ2-2; 7 bases fit TRBD2. Germline V gene sequence: CDR1 LGHDT, CDR2 YNNKEL (reference sequence). The CDR3 runs 12 residues. The CDR3 DNA is TGTGCCAGCAGCCAAGCTACGGGGGGGCTGTTTTTT. It is translated as CASSQATGGLFF.

The chain combines TRBV30 with TRBJ2-1, with TRBD2 matching over 14 bases. Germline V gene lookup returns CDR1 GTSNPN and CDR2 SVGIG (reference sequence). V was pared by 2 bases and J by 14 bases, with 11 bases of the junction left unmatched. The CDR3 loop spans 15 amino acids. The CDR3 DNA reads as TGTGCCTGGAGTTCCGGGACTAGCGGGAGAGGGATAGAGTTCTTC. It yields the protein CAWSSGTSGRGIEFF.

V usage is TRBV27 and J usage is TRBJ1-2, with D hard to call. CDR1 MNHEY and CDR2 SMNVEV come from the germline V gene (reference sequence). This CDR3 has 15 amino acids. Deletions cut 2 bases from V and 2 bases from J, with 12 bases between. In DNA, the CDR3 is TGTGCCAGCAGTTTAGGTCCGGGTAGGAACTATGGCTACACCTTC. It is translated as CASSLGPGRNYGYTF.

This clonotype was seen many times. V usage is TRBV28 and J usage is TRBJ2-7, with TRBD1 identical over 8 bases. The CDR3 spans 14 residues. The germline gives CDR1 MDHEN, CDR2 SYDVKM. V lost 3 bases to trimming and J lost 3 bases; unmatched junction nucleotides: 4. The CDR3 here is CASSLGTGRYEQYF. CDR3 bases: TGTGCCAGCAGTTTGGGGACAGGCCGCTACGAGCAGTACTTC.

V and J are TRBV5-1 and TRBJ1-1; 8 bases are shared with TRBD1. The germline gives CDR1 SGHRS, CDR2 YFSETQ. The CDR3 has 14 amino acids. The V and J ends lost 5 bases and 4 bases, in that order; junction bases with no gene match: 7. CDR3 amino acids: CASRSGQGITEAFF. CDR3 DNA sequence: TGCGCCAGCAGGAGCGGACAGGGAATCACTGAAGCTTTCTTT.

In this sample, this clonotype turned up once. The chain has TRBV28 and TRBJ2-5; 7 bases fit TRBD1. The trim removed 1 base at V and 1 base at J, leaving 6 bases unmatched. The length of the CDR3 is 16 residues. Looked up from germline, CDR1 is MDHEN and CDR2 is SYDVKM. The CDR3 is CASSLYRGQSQETQYF. The CDR3 DNA reads TGTGCCAGCAGTTTATACAGGGGTCAGAGCCAAGAGACCCAGTACTTC.